This T cell receptor (beta chain) originates from a study of blood T cell repertoires in COVID-19. Study overall: COVID-19 samples, acute and convalescent, were from the United States, Italy and Spain.

Per the authors' pipeline: Amplification of reference gene primers provided the estimated nucleated cell counts. Assay used: immunoSEQ multiplex PCR; TCRdb lists only in-frame clones, some missing. V and J calls and clone size are given by that table; D and trimming were obtained from the DNA. The sample records tens of thousands of clones, more than 80% being singletons. This CDR3 spans 15 amino acids. Between the trimmed V and J ends, which lost 4 bases and 0 bases, there was a span of 12 bases. Germline CDR1 and CDR2: SGHRS and YFSETQ. The chain couples TRBV5-1 to TRBJ2-3, with a tentative D call TRBD1 (6 bases). This TCR derives from a man between 45 and 60 years old with COVID-19, enrolled during active disease. The sequenced sample was peripheral blood. The CDR3 sequence: CASSPGDGSTDTQYF. CDR3 nucleotide sequence: TGCGCCAGCAGCCCAGGGGACGGGAGCACAGATACGCAGTATTTT.